Below are 28 T cell receptor beta chains sequenced from a single sample in a study of long-term antiretroviral therapy in people with HIV. Survey-level resolution applied to immunoSEQ assay v3.0. Measured with immunoSEQ multiplex PCR; TCRdb has only the in-frame clones, and not every one. The sample holds roughly 23,000 clones; about 79% are singletons and the top ten take about 20%. The material sequenced was unsorted PBMCs, taken 0.1 years before starting antiretroviral therapy. These receptors all stem from a man younger than 30 with HIV.

The V gene is TRBV7-9, the J gene TRBJ1-1; no clear D. V was cut by 4 bases and J by 1 base, with 7 bases left in between. Germline V gives CDR1 SEHNR, CDR2 FQNEAQ (reference sequence). This CDR3 comprises 13 residues. Here the CDR3 DNA reads TGTGCCAGCAGCTCACAGAGGAACACTGAAGCTTTCTTT. This codes for CASSSQRNTEAFF.

By sample fraction, this clone is medium-sized. The chain combines TRBV12-5 with TRBJ2-7; 10 bases line up with TRBD2. The germline V gene has CDR1 LGHNT and CDR2 FRNRAP. The CDR3 has 13 amino acids. Trimming cost V 6 bases and J 5 bases; bases outside gene matches: 4. Written as DNA, the CDR3 is TGTGCTAGTGGAGAGCGGGGGGGCGACGAGCAGTACTTC. Translation: CASGERGGDEQYF.

The chain uses TRBV10-2 and TRBJ2-7; TRBD1 or TRBD2 may be the D gene (5 bases each). The CDR3 has 13 amino acids. Trimming stripped 6 bases from V and 5 bases from J, with 14 bases between. Germline V gene data show CDR1 as WSHSY and CDR2 as SAAADI. The CDR3 sequence: CASSPRVGDEQYF. The CDR3 coding sequence is TGCGCCAGCAGCCCCAGGGTGGGGGACGAGCAGTACTTC.

As DNA, the CDR3 is TGTGCCACCCGCCCTAGTTTCGCCTACGAGCAGTACTTC. Its translation is CATRPSFAYEQYF. V and J are TRBV28 and TRBJ2-7, with D unclear. The CDR3 contains 13 residues. The ends were cut back, 10 bases at V and 2 bases at J, with 15 bases in the middle. In germline, CDR1 is MDHEN, CDR2 SYDVKM.

The chain has TRBV4-1 and TRBJ1-3; weak D call: TRBD1 (5 bases). V was clipped by 4 bases and J by 2 bases, with 12 bases between them. The CDR3 runs 15 residues. The germline CDR1 and CDR2 sequences are MGHRA and YSYEKL. CDR3 DNA: TGCGCCAGCAGCCCTCGGACAACGACTGGAAACACCATATATTTT. This sequence encodes CASSPRTTTGNTIYF.

This clone was counted a few times. V is TRBV7-9 and J is TRBJ1-5, with D perhaps matching TRBD1 (5 bases). The CDR3 has 14 amino acids. Germline CDR1 SEHNR, CDR2 FQNEAQ (reference sequence). Trimming left V 1 base short and J 7 bases short, with 11 bases between. Here the CDR3 DNA reads TGTGCCAGCAGCTTAGGGGGGGAAGGCCAGCCCCAGCATTTT. It translates to CASSLGGEGQPQHF.

The chain carries TRBV7-9 and TRBJ2-2; the D gene could be TRBD1 or TRBD2 (6 bases each). In germline, CDR1 is SEHNR, CDR2 FQNEAQ (reference sequence). V lost 4 bases and J 6 bases, leaving 21 bases between the germline ends. CDR3 size: 17 residues. The CDR3 protein is CASSSYRELAGAGELFF. The CDR3 bases are TGTGCCAGCAGCTCATACAGGGAACTAGCTGGCGCCGGGGAGCTGTTTTTT.

This clone has only one observation. The V and J genes are TRBV10-3 and TRBJ1-2, with D possibly being TRBD1 (6 bases). Germline values: CDR1 ENHRY, CDR2 SYGVKD. The CDR3 runs to 16 residues. V was trimmed by 2 bases and J by 0 bases, leaving 13 bases between them. CDR3 loop: CAISERNREANYGYTF. CDR3 in DNA: TGTGCCATCAGTGAGAGGAACAGGGAAGCTAACTATGGCTACACCTTC.

CDR3 in DNA: TGCGCCAGCAGCTTGGACCAGGGGACCTACGAGCAGTACTTC. It is translated as CASSLDQGTYEQYF. The chain recombines TRBV5-1 with TRBJ2-7; the D gene is possibly TRBD1 (6 bases). The CDR3 sequence is 14 residues long. Germline V lookup: CDR1 SGHRS, CDR2 YFSETQ. V was trimmed by 0 bases and J by 2 bases, leaving 9 bases between them.

The rearrangement joins TRBV7-2 to TRBJ1-2, with 7 positions matching TRBD1. This CDR3 spans 13 amino acids. Losses at the gene ends were 3 bases for V and 4 bases for J; bases not matched to a gene: 2. CDR1 and CDR2 from the germline V gene are SGHTA and FQGNSA. For the CDR3, the DNA is TGTGCCAGCAGCTTCCGACAGGGCTATGGCTACACCTTC. It encodes CASSFRQGYGYTF.

This chain uses TRBV28 with TRBJ1-5, with 8 bases aligning to TRBD1. The CDR3 length is 14 residues. The junction had 1 base not matched to a gene; V was cut back by 3 bases and J by 3 bases. The germline CDR1 and CDR2 sequences are MDHEN and SYDVKM. The CDR3 here is CASSLGQANQPQHF. The CDR3 DNA reads TGTGCCAGCAGTTTGGGACAGGCCAATCAGCCCCAGCATTTT.

Comments on this clone: This same CDR3 is encoded by further DNA sequences in the sample. The chain couples TRBV9 to TRBJ1-1; D is unresolved. Trimming removed 0 bases at V and 7 bases at J, with 13 bases between. Germline CDR1 and CDR2: SGDLS and YYNGEE. The CDR3 has 14 amino acids. Written as DNA, the CDR3 is TGTGCCAGCAGCGTAGCGCGGAAGGGTGATGAAGCTTTCTTT. Protein sequence: CASSVARKGDEAFF. The full variable domain, in which reference TRBV9 and TRBJ1-1 provide the parts outside the CDR3, is DSGVTQTPKHLITATGQRVTLRCSPRSGDLSVYWYQQSLDQGLQFLIQYYNGEERAKGNILERFSAQQFPDLHSELNLSSLELGDSALYFCASSVARKGDEAFFGQGTRLTVV.

This chain uses TRBV10-3 with TRBJ2-7; 7 nucleotides agree with TRBD2. Germline CDR1 ENHRY, CDR2 SYGVKD. V lost 0 bases, J lost 4 bases, and 6 bases stayed unmatched. The CDR3 spans 15 residues. The CDR3 coding sequence is TGTGCCATCAGTGAGTCGTCTAGCGGTCTTTACGAGCAGTACTTC. Amino acid sequence: CAISESSSGLYEQYF.

This clone has more than one count but fewer than ten. The rearrangement links TRBV5-1 to TRBJ2-7; 7 bases line up with TRBD2. Germline V gives CDR1 SGHRS, CDR2 YFSETQ. CDR3 length: 13 residues. Unmatched junction bases numbered 3, after V lost 4 bases and J lost 2 bases. The CDR3 sequence: CASSGREAYEQYF. The CDR3 coding sequence is TGCGCCAGCAGCGGGAGGGAGGCCTACGAGCAGTACTTC.

V is TRBV19 and J is TRBJ1-1, with 9 bases identical to TRBD1. The CDR3 spans 15 residues. Trimming took 10 bases from V and 4 from J; bases not matched to a gene: 13. Germline lookup yields CDR1 LNHDA and CDR2 SQIVND (reference sequence). The CDR3 nucleotides read TGTGCCACAAAACCGGGACAGGGTGCGGCCACTGAAGCTTTCTTT. It codes for CATKPGQGAATEAFF. Full variable domain (remainder filled in from reference TRBV19 and TRBJ1-1): DGGITQSPKYLFRKEGQNVTLSCEQNLNHDAMYWYRQDPGQGLRLIYYSQIVNDFQKGDIAEGYSVSREKKESFPLTVTSAQKNPTAFYLCATKPGQGAATEAFFGQGTRLTVV.

This chain links TRBV29-1 with TRBJ1-1; no firm D call. The CDR3 consists of 13 residues. Germline V lookup: CDR1 SQVTM, CDR2 ANQGSEA. The ends were cut back, 3 bases at V and 1 base at J, with 9 bases in the middle. CDR3 coding DNA: TGCAGCGTTGATAAGCCAGAGAACACTGAAGCTTTCTTT. It codes for CSVDKPENTEAFF. Full variable domain (remainder filled in from reference TRBV29-1 and TRBJ1-1): SAVISQKPSRDICQRGTSLTIQCQVDSQVTMMFWYRQQPGQSLTLIATANQGSEATYESGFVIDKFPISRPNLTFSTLTVSNMSPEDSSIYLCSVDKPENTEAFFGQGTRLTVV.

The CDR3 DNA reads as TGTGCCAGCAGTTGGGACTCCCCAAGTTCCTACGAGCAGTACTTC. It is translated as CASSWDSPSSYEQYF. V gene TRBV6-6 combines with J gene TRBJ2-7; TRBD2 is a possible D gene (6 bases). CDR3 length equals 15 residues. V was pared by 4 bases and J by 1 base, with 14 bases between. Germline V gene sequence: CDR1 MNHNY, CDR2 SVGAGI (reference sequence).

The rearrangement joins TRBV5-5 to TRBJ1-2; 9 nucleotides align to TRBD1. The CDR3 runs to 16 residues. Germline CDR1 and CDR2: SGHKS and YYEKEE (reference sequence). Trimming took 4 bases from V and 2 from J; bases not matched to a gene: 9. The CDR3 DNA reads TGTGCCAGCAGCATCTACCGGGACAGGGAAAACTATGGCTACACCTTC. This translates into CASSIYRDRENYGYTF.

CDR3: CASSLYRVLHSNYGYTF. The DNA for the CDR3 is TGTGCCAGCAGTTTATACAGGGTGCTTCATTCTAACTATGGCTACACCTTC. The V and J genes are TRBV28 and TRBJ1-2; D possibly corresponds to TRBD1 (6 bases). CDR3 size: 17 residues. Trimming removed 1 base at V and 0 bases at J, with 15 bases between. Germline values: CDR1 MDHEN, CDR2 SYDVKM.

The rearrangement uses TRBV5-1 and TRBJ2-5; 8 bases line up with TRBD1. V gave up 4 bases and J gave up 5 bases; unmatched junction bases: 4. Germline V gene sequence: CDR1 SGHRS, CDR2 YFSETQ. The CDR3 extends over 13 amino acids. The CDR3 nucleotides are TGCGCCAGCAGCCCCTACAGGGGGGAGACCCAGTACTTC. It codes for CASSPYRGETQYF. Based on the CDR3 plus reference TRBV5-1 and TRBJ2-5, the full variable domain is KAGVTQTPRYLIKTRGQQVTLSCSPISGHRSVSWYQQTPGQGLQFLFEYFSETQRNKGNFPGRFSGRQFSNSRSEMNVSTLELGDSALYLCASSPYRGETQYFGPGTRLLVL.

The chain carries TRBV29-1 and TRBJ2-2; D call uncertain. Germline assignment: CDR1 SQVTM and CDR2 ANQGSEA. V lost 4 bases and J 3 bases, leaving 12 bases between the germline ends. This CDR3 comprises 14 residues. CDR3 in amino acids: CSVGGRTDTGELFF. The DNA for the CDR3 is TGCAGCGTTGGAGGCCGAACGGACACCGGGGAGCTGTTTTTT.

This chain connects TRBV6-5 to TRBJ2-7; 7 positions agree with TRBD1. Germline loops: CDR1 MNHEY, CDR2 SVGAGI. The V gene end was trimmed by 2 bases and the J gene end by 3 bases; junction bases not matched to a gene: 4. This CDR3 has 14 amino acids. The CDR3, as DNA: TGTGCCAGCAGTTACGCCGGGACAGACTACGAGCAGTACTTC. As protein: CASSYAGTDYEQYF.

The V and J genes are TRBV4-2 and TRBJ2-3; the D call may be TRBD1 or TRBD2 (6 bases each). The germline gives CDR1 LGHNA, CDR2 YNFKEQ. This CDR3 comprises 15 residues. The V gene lost 1 base and the J gene lost 4 bases, with 12 bases spanning the gap. The CDR3 sequence is CASSQGGGGADTQYF. CDR3 nucleotide sequence: TGTGCCAGCAGCCAAGGAGGAGGGGGTGCAGATACGCAGTATTTT.

The J gene is TRBJ2-1, the V gene TRBV20-1; D is uncertain. V gave up 0 bases and J gave up 8 bases, with 5 bases separating them. The CDR3 consists of 11 residues. CDR1 and CDR2 from the germline V gene are DFQATT and SNEGSKA (reference sequence). The CDR3 sequence: CSARDSYEQFF. CDR3 DNA sequence: TGCAGTGCTAGAGATTCGTATGAGCAGTTCTTC.

The chain combines TRBV5-6 with TRBJ2-3; D possibly corresponds to TRBD1 (6 bases). Between the trimmed V and J ends, which lost 3 bases and 1 base, there was a span of 9 bases. Germline values: CDR1 SGHDT, CDR2 YYEEEE. This CDR3 comprises 14 residues. The DNA for the CDR3 is TGTGCCAGCAGCTCGGACAGCCGCACAGATACGCAGTATTTT. Amino acids: CASSSDSRTDTQYF. Complete variable domain (other parts from reference TRBV5-6 and TRBJ2-3): DAGVTQSPTHLIKTRGQQVTLRCSPKSGHDTVSWYQQALGQGPQFIFQYYEEEERQRGNFPDRFSGHQFPNYSSELNVNALLLGDSALYLCASSSDSRTDTQYFGPGTRLTVL.

V usage is TRBV11-2 and J usage is TRBJ2-7; D is unresolved. Germline lookup yields CDR1 SGHAT and CDR2 FQNNGV. V shed 2 bases and J shed 2 bases, with 10 bases lying between them. The CDR3 contains 14 residues. The CDR3 coding sequence is TGTGCCAGCAGCTTAATGTTAAGCACCTACGAGCAGTACTTC. Translated, it gives CASSLMLSTYEQYF.

The chain is built from TRBV9 and TRBJ2-5; possible D gene TRBD2, 5 bases. The CDR3 spans 14 residues. Trimming took off 6 bases at V and 5 bases at J, with 17 bases between the two ends. Germline V gene lookup returns CDR1 SGDLS and CDR2 YYNGEE. The CDR3 here is CASNTPGGAETQYF. The CDR3 DNA is TGTGCCAGCAATACCCCAGGAGGAGCTGAGACCCAGTACTTC. The whole variable domain, filled in from reference TRBV9 and TRBJ2-5, reads DSGVTQTPKHLITATGQRVTLRCSPRSGDLSVYWYQQSLDQGLQFLIQYYNGEERAKGNILERFSAQQFPDLHSELNLSSLELGDSALYFCASNTPGGAETQYFGPGTRLLVL.

The genes are TRBV19 and TRBJ1-2; possibly TRBD1 for D (5 bases). CDR3 size: 15 residues. The germline CDR1 and CDR2 sequences are LNHDA and SQIVND (reference sequence). The V end was cut by 10 bases, the J end by 3 bases, with 21 bases between. Here the CDR3 reads CATTRDGELDYGYTF. The CDR3 nucleotides are TGTGCCACCACCCGGGACGGAGAGCTGGACTATGGCTACACCTTC.